This record looks at one TCR beta chain sequence and its context. What it binds is not known. This entry is derived from a study of cytomegalovirus exposure and HLA in healthy donors. Overall study: Genotyping showed around 80% of about 370 donors falling in the Caucasian-associated ancestry cluster.

The study ran its PCR with 60 Vbeta and 13 Jbeta primers. The method was immunoSEQ multiplex PCR; TCRdb's version includes in-frame clones alone and lacks a portion of them. Found here are approximately 35,000 clones, 70% to 85% of them singletons; the top ten hold about 3.6%. Findings of the study overall: Immune exposure was documented only through CMV serostatus. A later analysis linked a missense variant in DCLRE1C to the trimming of TCR beta V and J genes. The study labeled approximately 150 TCR beta chains cytomegalovirus-associated.

The CDR3 is 15 residues long. The V end lost 0 bases, the J end lost 7 bases, and 13 bases lay between the germline ends. Germline CDR1 and CDR2: LNHNV and YYDKDF (reference sequence). The clonotype comes from a woman between 18 and 30 years old in good health and CMV-seronegative. The sequenced sample was PBMCs. The chain is built from TRBV15 and TRBJ2-1; a possible D gene is TRBD1 (5 bases). The CDR3 reads CATSRDLLAGNEQFF. DNA of the CDR3: TGTGCCACCAGCAGAGATCTTTTGGCAGGGAATGAGCAGTTCTTC.